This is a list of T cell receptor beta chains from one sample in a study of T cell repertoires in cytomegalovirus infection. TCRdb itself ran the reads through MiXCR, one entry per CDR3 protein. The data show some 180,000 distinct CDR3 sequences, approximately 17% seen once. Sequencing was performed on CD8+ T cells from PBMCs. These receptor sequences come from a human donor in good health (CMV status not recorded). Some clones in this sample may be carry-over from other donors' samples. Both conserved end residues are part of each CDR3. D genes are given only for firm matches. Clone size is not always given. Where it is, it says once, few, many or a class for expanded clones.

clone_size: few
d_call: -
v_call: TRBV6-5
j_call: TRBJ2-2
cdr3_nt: TGTGCCAGCAGTAGGGGCCCCCACATCTCCCTGAACACCGGGGAGCTGTTTTTT
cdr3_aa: CASSRGPHISLNTGELFF

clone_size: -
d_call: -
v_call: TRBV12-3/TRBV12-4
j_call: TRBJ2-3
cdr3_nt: TGTGCCAGCAGCCCCCTCGCAACAGATACGCAGTATTTT
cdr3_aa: CASSPLATDTQYF

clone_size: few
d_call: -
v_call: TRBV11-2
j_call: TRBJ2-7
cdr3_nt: TGTGCCAGCTCCCGGGGTTACGAGCAGTACTTC
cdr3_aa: CASSRGYEQYF

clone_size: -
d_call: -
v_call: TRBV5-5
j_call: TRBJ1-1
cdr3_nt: TGTGCCAGCAGCTGGGGGAAAACAGAAGCTTTCTTT
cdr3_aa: CASSWGKTEAFF

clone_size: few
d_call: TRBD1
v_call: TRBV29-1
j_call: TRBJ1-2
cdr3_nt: TGCAGCGTTGAGGGTTCAGGGGGTACTGGATCCTATGGCTACACCTTC
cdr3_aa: CSVEGSGGTGSYGYTF

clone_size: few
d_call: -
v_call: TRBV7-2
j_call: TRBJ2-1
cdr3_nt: TGTGCCAGCAGCGTAGCGTACCAGGGCTGGGGCGATGAGCAGTTCTTC
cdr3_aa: CASSVAYQGWGDEQFF

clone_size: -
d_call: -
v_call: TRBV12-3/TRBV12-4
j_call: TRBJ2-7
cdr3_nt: TGTGCCAGCAGTTCATATCTTTCAGTCCTAGGGCAGTACTTC
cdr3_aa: CASSSYLSVLGQYF

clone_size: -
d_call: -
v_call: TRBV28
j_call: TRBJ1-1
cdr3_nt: TGTGCCAGCAGTTTTTCCCCCTCGGGGTTGGACACTGAAGCTTTCTTT
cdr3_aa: CASSFSPSGLDTEAFF

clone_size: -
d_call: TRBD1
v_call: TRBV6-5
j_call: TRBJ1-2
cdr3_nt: TGTGCCAGCAGCAGGACAGGCCCAGGGAGAGGCTACACCTTC
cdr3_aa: CASSRTGPGRGYTF

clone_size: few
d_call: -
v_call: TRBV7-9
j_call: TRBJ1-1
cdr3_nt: TGTGCCAGCAGCTCGAACCCTGAAGCTTTCTTT
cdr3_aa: CASSSNPEAFF